The 26 T cell receptor beta chains below were found in one sample sequenced in a study of CD8 T cells in Susac syndrome. It was with random hexamers that about 0.45 to 1 ug RNA was reverse transcribed. TCRdb fed the immunoSEQ multiplex PCR reads into MiXCR, producing one record per CDR3 protein. The top ten hold about 0.12% of the sample, which has some 120,000 distinct CDR3 sequences, 80% to 95% seen once. Material: CD8+ T cells from PBMCs. These TCRs come from a human donor in good health.

This clonotype was observed once. The chain joins TRBV7-8 to TRBJ2-1, with 13 bases identical to TRBD2. Trimming took 0 bases from V and 7 from J; bases not matched to a gene: 3. The germline V gene has CDR1 SGHVS and CDR2 FQNEAQ. The length of the CDR3 is 16 residues. The CDR3 DNA is TGTGCCAGCAGCTTAGCAGGACTAGCGGGAGAAAATGAGCAGTTCTTC. It translates to CASSLAGLAGENEQFF.

The chain has TRBV20-1 and TRBJ2-7; 7 bases map to TRBD1. The ends lost 6 bases at V and 4 bases at J; junction bases unmatched: 15. Germline-derived CDR1 and CDR2 are DFQATT and SNEGSKA (reference sequence). This CDR3 region has 15 residues. The CDR3 is CSADPELGRGYEQYF. In DNA form, the CDR3 reads TGCAGTGCCGATCCCGAATTGGGCAGGGGGTACGAGCAGTACTTC.

The chain joins TRBV12-3 or TRBV12-4 to TRBJ2-7; D gene ambiguous. With 3 bases removed from V and 5 bases from J, the gap between germline ends came to 14 bases. The CDR3 contains 14 residues. The CDR3 sequence: CASSFNDPGNEQYF. The CDR3 bases are TGTGCCAGCAGTTTCAACGACCCAGGAAACGAGCAGTACTTC.

This chain joins TRBV27 and TRBJ1-2; TRBD1 matches 7 bases. Per the germline V gene, CDR1 is MNHEY and CDR2 is SMNVEV (reference sequence). V lost 10 bases, J lost 8 bases, and 13 bases stayed unmatched. This CDR3 comprises 13 residues. CDR3 loop: CATQSTGRRGYTF. The CDR3 nucleotides are TGTGCCACCCAATCGACAGGGAGAAGAGGCTACACCTTC.

J is TRBJ1-5 and V is TRBV5-1; possibly TRBD1 for D (6 bases). Trimming stripped 2 bases from V and 6 bases from J, with 15 bases between. Per germline, CDR1 SGHRS and CDR2 YFSETQ. The CDR3 is made up of 15 amino acids. For the CDR3, the DNA is TGCGCCAGCAGCTTCGGCGGGGGCGAGACTCAGCCCCAGCATTTT. Protein: CASSFGGGETQPQHF.

The chain links TRBV2 to TRBJ1-3; D remains unclear. V was pared by 3 bases and J by 8 bases, with 14 bases between. The CDR3 extends over 14 amino acids. The germline V gene has CDR1 SNHLY and CDR2 FYNNEI. The CDR3 loop reads CASSEAGTSDTIYF. Written as DNA, the CDR3 is TGTGCCAGCAGTGAGGCTGGTACATCAGACACCATATATTTT. Full variable domain (rest looked up from reference TRBV2 and TRBJ1-3): EPEVTQTPSHQVTQMGQEVILRCVPISNHLYFYWYRQILGQKVEFLVSFYNNEISEKSEIFDDQFSVERPDGSNFTLKIRSTKLEDSAMYFCASSEAGTSDTIYFGEGSWLTVV.

Note on this clonotype: At one end, the junction sequence differs from germline, possibly due to a read error. V and J are TRBV7-7 and TRBJ2-2; D remains unclear. Germline V gene data show CDR1 as SSHAT and CDR2 as FNYEAQ (reference sequence). This CDR3 contains 12 residues. CDR3 amino acids: CASSRSGGELFF. The DNA for the CDR3 is TGTGCTAGCAGCCGGAGTGGCGGGGAGCTGTTTTTT.

This clonotype has a handful of counts. This chain links TRBV28 with TRBJ2-7; no reliable D call. The CDR3 sequence is 11 residues long. Trimming pared 5 bases from V and 5 bases from J, leaving 7 bases between. The germline V gene has CDR1 MDHEN and CDR2 SYDVKM. The CDR3 here is CASSAPDEQYF. The CDR3, as DNA: TGTGCCAGCAGTGCCCCAGACGAGCAGTACTTC.

In DNA form, the CDR3 reads TGTGCCATCAGTGAGTCGACTAGCGGGATCAATGAGCAGTTCTTC. The encoded protein is CAISESTSGINEQFF. The rearrangement uses TRBV10-3 and TRBJ2-1; 11 bases match TRBD2. Germline values: CDR1 ENHRY, CDR2 SYGVKD. The CDR3 totals 15 residues. The trim removed 0 bases at V and 6 bases at J, leaving 1 base unmatched.

The chain carries TRBV7-2 and TRBJ1-3, with D maybe TRBD1 (5 bases). Per the germline V gene, CDR1 is SGHTA and CDR2 is FQGNSA. The length of the CDR3 is 19 residues. Trimming left V 5 bases short and J 4 bases short, with 27 bases between. CDR3 sequence reads: CASSLSRDSRIGAGNTIYF. The CDR3, as DNA: TGTGCCAGCAGCCTCAGCCGCGACAGCAGAATAGGGGCGGGAAACACCATATATTTT.

The rearrangement joins TRBV5-8 to TRBJ1-5; tentative D call: TRBD1 (5 bases). V gave up 2 bases and J gave up 7 bases, with 16 bases separating them. CDR3 size: 15 residues. Germline CDR1 is SGHTS and CDR2 is YDEGEE. CDR3 bases: TGTGCCAGCAGCTTCGACTCAGGGTTTCAGCAGCCCCAGCATTTT. Its translation is CASSFDSGFQQPQHF.

The V and J genes are TRBV6-5 and TRBJ2-7; 7 positions match TRBD1. The germline V gene encodes CDR1 MNHEY and CDR2 SVGAGI. With V trimmed by 4 bases and J by 1 base, 7 bases remained unmatched. The CDR3 loop spans 15 amino acids. The CDR3 nucleotides are TGTGCCAGCAGTTCCTATCCGGGACAGTCCTACGAGCAGTACTTC. Encoded protein: CASSSYPGQSYEQYF.

V gene TRBV6-2 or TRBV6-3 combines with J gene TRBJ1-5; D is uncertain. This CDR3 comprises 16 residues. The germline V gene encodes CDR1 MNHEY and CDR2 SVGEGT. V lost 4 bases to trimming and J lost 0 bases, with 13 bases between them. The CDR3 sequence: CASSLSPLYSNQPQHF. CDR3 nucleotide sequence: TGTGCCAGCAGTTTGAGTCCTCTTTATAGCAATCAGCCCCAGCATTTT.

The chain carries TRBV9 and TRBJ2-2; D is undetermined. CDR1 SGDLS and CDR2 YYNGEE come from the germline V gene. V lost 5 bases and J 3 bases, leaving 5 bases between the germline ends. CDR3 length equals 12 residues. The CDR3 is CASSVDTGELFF. CDR3 bases: TGTGCCAGCAGTGTGGACACCGGGGAGCTGTTTTTT.

V usage is TRBV10-3 and J usage is TRBJ1-5; perhaps TRBD1 as D (6 bases). Trimming stripped 7 bases from V and 5 bases from J, with 12 bases between. Germline CDR1 ENHRY, CDR2 SYGVKD. The CDR3 extends over 13 amino acids. The CDR3 region is CAITGTPDQPQHF. CDR3 nucleotide sequence: TGTGCCATCACCGGGACACCCGATCAGCCCCAGCATTTT.

The rearrangement joins TRBV29-1 to TRBJ2-1, with 10 bases aligning to TRBD1. Germline-derived CDR1 and CDR2 are SQVTM and ANQGSEA. The CDR3 loop spans 14 amino acids. V gave up 7 bases and J gave up 0 bases; unmatched junction bases: 3. The CDR3 region has the DNA TGCAGCGGGGACAGGGGAAGCTCCTACAATGAGCAGTTCTTC. Translated: CSGDRGSSYNEQFF.

J is TRBJ2-7 and V is TRBV5-1; D perhaps matches TRBD1 (5 bases). Germline assignment: CDR1 SGHRS and CDR2 YFSETQ. V was clipped by 4 bases and J by 0 bases, with 17 bases between them. The CDR3 is made up of 16 amino acids. The CDR3 nucleotides are TGCGCCAGCAGCGGAGTGACAGAATTAAGCTCCTACGAGCAGTACTTC. Translating it yields CASSGVTELSSYEQYF.

The rearrangement joins TRBV5-6 to TRBJ1-4; TRBD1 aligns across 8 bases. Germline V gene sequence: CDR1 SGHDT, CDR2 YYEEEE. V was clipped by 1 base and J by 4 bases; unmatched bases: 6. The CDR3 runs to 16 residues. Here the CDR3 DNA reads TGTGCCAGCAGCTTGTTTCAGGGGGCGAATAATGAAAAACTGTTTTTT. The encoded protein is CASSLFQGANNEKLFF.

The chain recombines TRBV29-1 with TRBJ2-3; 11 bases are a match to TRBD2. This CDR3 is 14 amino acids long. V lost 6 bases, J lost 3 bases, and 5 bases stayed unmatched. Per the germline V gene, CDR1 is SQVTM and CDR2 is ANQGSEA. The CDR3, as DNA: TGCAGCGTCCCGACTAGCGGGACAACAGATACGCAGTATTTT. Its protein product is CSVPTSGTTDTQYF.

The chain carries TRBV2 and TRBJ2-1; D unresolved. Germline loops: CDR1 SNHLY, CDR2 FYNNEI. This CDR3 is built from 12 residues. The ends were cut back, 10 bases at V and 6 bases at J, with 13 bases in the middle. CDR3 protein: CATAASSNEQFF. The CDR3 DNA is TGTGCCACCGCAGCCAGCAGCAATGAGCAGTTCTTC.

The rearrangement uses TRBV5-4 and TRBJ2-3, with D perhaps TRBD1 or TRBD2 (5 bases each). The CDR3 consists of 15 residues. Per the germline V gene, CDR1 is SGHNT and CDR2 is YYREEE (reference sequence). Trimming pared 3 bases from V and 0 bases from J, leaving 11 bases between. The CDR3 here is CASSSGTSSTDTQYF. For the CDR3, the DNA is TGTGCCAGCAGCTCTGGGACGTCTAGCACAGATACGCAGTATTTT.

The chain employs TRBV7-9 and TRBJ2-7; 10 bases align to TRBD2. Trimming at V came to 7 bases and at J to 3 bases, leaving 3 bases not matched to a gene. CDR3 length: 13 residues. Germline-derived CDR1 and CDR2 are SEHNR and FQNEAQ (reference sequence). CDR3 bases: TGTGCCAGCACTGGACTAGCGGACTACGAGCAGTACTTC. Amino acids: CASTGLADYEQYF.

The V call is TRBV6-5, the J call TRBJ2-5; weak D call: TRBD2 (6 bases). CDR3 length equals 15 residues. V lost 2 bases to trimming and J lost 1 base, with 11 bases between them. Germline V lookup: CDR1 MNHEY, CDR2 SVGAGI. CDR3 sequence reads: CASSYGGMAQETQYF. As DNA, the CDR3 is TGTGCCAGCAGTTACGGGGGGATGGCCCAAGAGACCCAGTACTTC.

The chain recombines TRBV27 with TRBJ1-2; 12 bases fit TRBD1. Germline values: CDR1 MNHEY, CDR2 SMNVEV (reference sequence). The CDR3 extends over 18 amino acids. V shed 6 bases and J 4 bases; nucleotides not matched to a gene: 15. CDR3 coding DNA: TGTGCCAGCAGCCCAGGTCTTATCCGGGACAGGGGGCTCTATGGCTACACCTTC. Translated, it gives CASSPGLIRDRGLYGYTF.

J is TRBJ2-5 and V is TRBV12-3 or TRBV12-4; D is possibly TRBD1 (6 bases). The CDR3 is 15 amino acids. V lost 4 bases and J lost 0, with 12 bases in between. The CDR3 here is CASSSRDTNQETQYF. The CDR3, as DNA: TGTGCCAGCAGTTCTCGGGACACTAACCAAGAGACCCAGTACTTC.

The chain is built from TRBV20-1 and TRBJ1-2, with 12 bases lining up with TRBD1. The J segment lost 8 bases and the V segment lost 3 bases, leaving 10 bases of the junction unmatched. Germline values: CDR1 DFQATT, CDR2 SNEGSKA (reference sequence). The CDR3 length is 15 residues. CDR3 sequence: CSASGGRDRGPGYTF. The DNA for the CDR3 is TGCAGTGCTAGCGGCGGACGGGACAGGGGGCCCGGCTACACCTTC.